Listed below are T cell receptor beta chains from one sample, sequenced in a study of blood T cell repertoires in COVID-19. Clones were read by immunoSEQ multiplex PCR, and TCRdb kept only the in-frame ones, dropping some. The sample lists roughly 100,000 clones, roughly four fifths occurring once. Sequencing was performed on peripheral blood. These receptors were taken from a woman aged 55-70 years with acute or convalescent COVID-19. The CDR3 runs from the conserved cysteine through the conserved F or W. D genes are given only for firm matches. Clone size, where shown, is once, few, many, or a class for clones that have expanded.

d_call: TRBD2; j_call: TRBJ2-1; clone_size: NA; v_call: TRBV2; cdr3_nt: TGTGCCAGCAGTGGGGGACTAGCGGGTAAGAATGAGCAGTTCTTC; cdr3_aa: CASSGGLAGKNEQFF
d_call: NA; j_call: TRBJ1-1; clone_size: NA; v_call: TRBV7-2; cdr3_nt: TGTGCCAGCAGCTTGGAGATGGGTAGGGAAGCTTTCTTT; cdr3_aa: CASSLEMGREAFF
d_call: NA; j_call: TRBJ1-1; clone_size: NA; v_call: TRBV5-6; cdr3_nt: TGTGCCAGCAGCTTACCCTTCCAGATGAACACTGAAGCTTTCTTT; cdr3_aa: CASSLPFQMNTEAFF
d_call: NA; j_call: TRBJ1-3; clone_size: NA; v_call: TRBV6-6; cdr3_nt: TGTGCCAGCAGTCCCGAAACGGGGGGCACCATATATTTT; cdr3_aa: CASSPETGGTIYF
d_call: TRBD2; j_call: TRBJ2-1; clone_size: NA; v_call: TRBV7-8; cdr3_nt: TGTGCCAGCAGCAAAGGGGGGGTAGCGGGGTCCTACAATGAGCAGTTCTTC; cdr3_aa: CASSKGGVAGSYNEQFF
d_call: NA; j_call: TRBJ2-4; clone_size: NA; v_call: TRBV29-1; cdr3_nt: TGCAGCGTTGTATTTAGGGAGTACAAAAACATTCAGTACTTC; cdr3_aa: CSVVFREYKNIQYF
d_call: TRBD2; j_call: TRBJ2-3; clone_size: NA; v_call: TRBV3-1/TRBV3-2; cdr3_nt: TGTGCCAGCAGCCAAGGCGCTAGCGGTTTCACAGATACGCAGTATTTT; cdr3_aa: CASSQGASGFTDTQYF
d_call: NA; j_call: TRBJ2-6; clone_size: NA; v_call: TRBV2; cdr3_nt: TGTGCCAGCAGTGAACAGCGGTCCTCTGGGGCCAACGTCCTGACTTTC; cdr3_aa: CASSEQRSSGANVLTF
d_call: NA; j_call: TRBJ1-5; clone_size: NA; v_call: TRBV4-1; cdr3_nt: TGCGCCAGCAGCCAAGTGGGGACAAGCAATCAGCCCCAGCATTTT; cdr3_aa: CASSQVGTSNQPQHF
d_call: NA; j_call: TRBJ2-7; clone_size: NA; v_call: TRBV27; cdr3_nt: TGTGCCAGCAGCCTAGGCAGCCCTATAACTAAGGCGTGGGAGCAGTACTTC; cdr3_aa: CASSLGSPITKAWEQYF
d_call: NA; j_call: TRBJ1-1; clone_size: once; v_call: TRBV5-4; cdr3_nt: TGTGCCAGCAGCCCGGGTGGATACACTGAAGCTTTCTTT; cdr3_aa: CASSPGGYTEAFF
d_call: NA; j_call: TRBJ2-7; clone_size: NA; v_call: TRBV11-2; cdr3_nt: TGTGCCAGCAGCACCCGAGTCTCGGGGGAAAGCGAGCAGTACTTC; cdr3_aa: CASSTRVSGESEQYF
d_call: TRBD1; j_call: TRBJ1-4; clone_size: NA; v_call: TRBV28; cdr3_nt: TGTGCCAGCAACCCGACAGGGGTGGATGAAAAACTGTTTTTT; cdr3_aa: CASNPTGVDEKLFF
d_call: TRBD2; j_call: TRBJ2-3; clone_size: NA; v_call: TRBV5-1; cdr3_nt: TGCGCCAGCAGCTCCGGGGTAGCGGGGATTGATACGCAGTATTTT; cdr3_aa: CASSSGVAGIDTQYF
d_call: NA; j_call: TRBJ2-1; clone_size: NA; v_call: TRBV28; cdr3_nt: TGTGCCAGCCCCCCAAGGGGGTCCTCCTACAATGAGCAGTTCTTC; cdr3_aa: CASPPRGSSYNEQFF
d_call: NA; j_call: TRBJ1-4; clone_size: NA; v_call: TRBV12-3/TRBV12-4; cdr3_nt: TGTGCCAGCAGTTTGCAGGTTAATGAAAAACTGTTTTTT; cdr3_aa: CASSLQVNEKLFF
d_call: TRBD1; j_call: TRBJ1-2; clone_size: NA; v_call: TRBV2; cdr3_nt: TGTGCCAGCAGTGTCCGGGACAGGGGCTATGGCTACACCTTC; cdr3_aa: CASSVRDRGYGYTF
d_call: TRBD1; j_call: TRBJ2-7; clone_size: NA; v_call: TRBV6-5; cdr3_nt: TGTGCCAGCAGGGCGGGACAGGCAACCTACGAGCAGTACTTC; cdr3_aa: CASRAGQATYEQYF
d_call: TRBD1; j_call: TRBJ1-6; clone_size: few; v_call: TRBV19; cdr3_nt: TGTGCCAGTAGCCTCCGGACAGGGAGGGAAGGTTCACCCCTCCACTTT; cdr3_aa: CASSLRTGREGSPLHF
d_call: TRBD1; j_call: TRBJ2-1; clone_size: few; v_call: TRBV9; cdr3_nt: TGTGCCAGCAGCGAATCCGGGACAGGGGGTTACAATGAGCAGTTCTTC; cdr3_aa: CASSESGTGGYNEQFF
d_call: NA; j_call: TRBJ1-2; clone_size: NA; v_call: TRBV5-1; cdr3_nt: TGCGCCAGCAGCTTGGATGGGGCCTCCTATGGCTACACCTTC; cdr3_aa: CASSLDGASYGYTF
d_call: TRBD1; j_call: TRBJ1-1; clone_size: few; v_call: TRBV5-1; cdr3_nt: TGCGCCAGCAGCTTGGAGGGGGCCCTGCCTGAAGCTTTCTTT; cdr3_aa: CASSLEGALPEAFF
d_call: NA; j_call: TRBJ1-1; clone_size: NA; v_call: TRBV18; cdr3_nt: TGTGCCAGCTCCCCTAGGCAGGGGACGGCTGAAGCTTTCTTT; cdr3_aa: CASSPRQGTAEAFF
d_call: NA; j_call: TRBJ2-3; clone_size: NA; v_call: TRBV28; cdr3_nt: TGTGCCAGCACCGAGGAAGCTGGCACAGATACGCAGTATTTT; cdr3_aa: CASTEEAGTDTQYF
d_call: TRBD2; j_call: TRBJ2-7; clone_size: NA; v_call: TRBV9; cdr3_nt: TGTGCCAGCAGCGTATTTTCGCCAGCCGGGACTAGCGGGGGGGCTGCCTACGAGCAGTACTTC; cdr3_aa: CASSVFSPAGTSGGAAYEQYF
d_call: NA; j_call: TRBJ1-5; clone_size: NA; v_call: TRBV5-8; cdr3_nt: TGTGCCAGCAGCGTAGCCCATGATAGCAATCAGCCCCAGCATTTT; cdr3_aa: CASSVAHDSNQPQHF
d_call: TRBD1; j_call: TRBJ1-5; clone_size: NA; v_call: TRBV28; cdr3_nt: TGTGCCAGCAGTTTATTAGAGGGGGCCCAGCCCCAGCATTTT; cdr3_aa: CASSLLEGAQPQHF
d_call: TRBD1; j_call: TRBJ1-1; clone_size: NA; v_call: TRBV7-8; cdr3_nt: TGTGCCAGCAGCGCAAGGTTGGCGACAGGGGCCGTGAACACTGAAGCTTTCTTT; cdr3_aa: CASSARLATGAVNTEAFF
d_call: NA; j_call: TRBJ2-1; clone_size: NA; v_call: TRBV13; cdr3_nt: TGTGCCAGCAGCTTAGACCCCAGAGAGCAGTTCTTC; cdr3_aa: CASSLDPREQFF
d_call: TRBD1; j_call: TRBJ2-4; clone_size: NA; v_call: TRBV18; cdr3_nt: TGTGCCAGCTCAGCAACAGGGGGAGGTAACATTCAGTACTTC; cdr3_aa: CASSATGGGNIQYF
d_call: TRBD2; j_call: TRBJ2-2; clone_size: NA; v_call: TRBV6-5; cdr3_nt: TGTGCCAGCAATCGAGCGGGAGCGGTAACCGGGGAGCTGTTTTTT; cdr3_aa: CASNRAGAVTGELFF
d_call: NA; j_call: TRBJ1-1; clone_size: NA; v_call: TRBV2; cdr3_nt: TGTGCCAGCAGTTTATCACAGGGAACGTTCATGAACACTGAAGCTTTCTTT; cdr3_aa: CASSLSQGTFMNTEAFF
d_call: NA; j_call: TRBJ1-1; clone_size: NA; v_call: TRBV9; cdr3_nt: TGTGCCAGCAGCGTACGCCCAGGGTACACTGAAGCTTTCTTT; cdr3_aa: CASSVRPGYTEAFF
d_call: TRBD2; j_call: TRBJ2-1; clone_size: NA; v_call: TRBV5-1; cdr3_nt: TGCGCCAGCAGCCTAACTGGGACTAGCCTAGGGGAGCAGTTCTTC; cdr3_aa: CASSLTGTSLGEQFF
d_call: NA; j_call: TRBJ1-3; clone_size: NA; v_call: TRBV12-3/TRBV12-4; cdr3_nt: TGTGCCAGCAAGAAGGTCCAGGACACCATATATTTT; cdr3_aa: CASKKVQDTIYF
d_call: NA; j_call: TRBJ2-3; clone_size: NA; v_call: TRBV20-1; cdr3_nt: TGCAGTGCTAGTTCGGGACTCGCGCAGTATTTT; cdr3_aa: CSASSGLAQYF
d_call: TRBD1; j_call: TRBJ2-6; clone_size: NA; v_call: TRBV10-2; cdr3_nt: TGCGCCACCTTATCCGGGACAGGGGCTGGGGCCAACGTCCTGACTTTC; cdr3_aa: CATLSGTGAGANVLTF
d_call: TRBD1; j_call: TRBJ2-3; clone_size: NA; v_call: TRBV25-1; cdr3_nt: TGTGCCAGCAGTCCAGAACAGGGGTACACAGATACGCAGTATTTT; cdr3_aa: CASSPEQGYTDTQYF
d_call: TRBD1; j_call: TRBJ1-2; clone_size: few; v_call: TRBV2; cdr3_nt: TGTGCCAGCAGTGGGGACAGCTATGGCTACACCTTC; cdr3_aa: CASSGDSYGYTF
d_call: TRBD2; j_call: TRBJ2-1; clone_size: NA; v_call: TRBV7-8; cdr3_nt: TGTGCCAGCAGCTTAGCCAGACTAGCGGGTGCACGGGATGAGCAGTTCTTC; cdr3_aa: CASSLARLAGARDEQFF
d_call: NA; j_call: TRBJ1-6; clone_size: NA; v_call: TRBV19; cdr3_nt: TGTGCCAGTAGCGGTTCCAGGGGTTCACCCCTCCACTTT; cdr3_aa: CASSGSRGSPLHF
d_call: TRBD1; j_call: TRBJ2-7; clone_size: NA; v_call: TRBV28; cdr3_nt: TGTGCCAGCAGTGGGACAGGGGATTGGTCCGGCGAGCAGTACTTC; cdr3_aa: CASSGTGDWSGEQYF
d_call: TRBD2; j_call: TRBJ2-1; clone_size: NA; v_call: TRBV4-1; cdr3_nt: TGCGCCAGCAGCTACCAAGATGGGACTAGCGGGAGTTTGGGGCAGTTCTTC; cdr3_aa: CASSYQDGTSGSLGQFF
d_call: TRBD1; j_call: TRBJ2-7; clone_size: NA; v_call: TRBV15; cdr3_nt: TGTGCCACCAGCAGGGTCGGACAGGGGGCTTTCCACGAGCAGTACTTC; cdr3_aa: CATSRVGQGAFHEQYF
d_call: TRBD1; j_call: TRBJ1-3; clone_size: NA; v_call: TRBV19; cdr3_nt: TGTGCCAGTAGTAGACAGGGTCCCGGAAACACCATATATTTT; cdr3_aa: CASSRQGPGNTIYF
d_call: TRBD2; j_call: TRBJ2-7; clone_size: NA; v_call: TRBV29-1; cdr3_nt: TGCAGCGTCGCCGGGACTAGCGGCGCCTACGAGCAGTACTTC; cdr3_aa: CSVAGTSGAYEQYF
d_call: TRBD2; j_call: TRBJ2-3; clone_size: NA; v_call: TRBV7-2; cdr3_nt: TGTGCCAGCAGCACGGGGGGGCTAGGAGATACGCAGTATTTT; cdr3_aa: CASSTGGLGDTQYF
d_call: NA; j_call: TRBJ2-3; clone_size: NA; v_call: TRBV10-1; cdr3_nt: TGCGCCAGCAGTGTTGGGACTCCCCTCACAGATACGCAGTATTTT; cdr3_aa: CASSVGTPLTDTQYF
d_call: NA; j_call: TRBJ2-3; clone_size: NA; v_call: TRBV5-4; cdr3_nt: TGTGCCAGCAGCTTGACGGCTAGCAATGCAGATACGCAGTATTTT; cdr3_aa: CASSLTASNADTQYF
d_call: TRBD1; j_call: TRBJ2-2; clone_size: NA; v_call: TRBV11-2; cdr3_nt: TGTGCCAGCAGTATCCAGGGGGCGAACACCGGGGAGCTGTTTTTT; cdr3_aa: CASSIQGANTGELFF
d_call: TRBD2; j_call: TRBJ2-2; clone_size: NA; v_call: TRBV5-1; cdr3_nt: TGCGCCAGCAGCGTAGCGGGAGGTGTGAAGGACGGGGAGCTGTTTTTT; cdr3_aa: CASSVAGGVKDGELFF
d_call: NA; j_call: TRBJ1-2; clone_size: NA; v_call: TRBV7-9; cdr3_nt: TGTGCCAGCAGCATCGACATTTCTGGCTACACCTTC; cdr3_aa: CASSIDISGYTF
d_call: TRBD1; j_call: TRBJ1-5; clone_size: NA; v_call: TRBV28; cdr3_nt: TGTGCCAGCCCTTCCTTGGGGACAGGGGACAATCAGCCCCAGCATTTT; cdr3_aa: CASPSLGTGDNQPQHF